This TCR beta chain was retrieved from a study of blood T cell repertoires in COVID-19. The data were produced by immunoSEQ multiplex PCR, yet TCRdb's version contains in-frame clones alone and is incomplete. The repertoire consists of about 400,000 clones, with approximately 87% occurring once and the leading ten covering less than 2.5%. In germline, CDR1 is SNHLY, CDR2 FYNNEI. This CDR3 is 12 amino acids long. V lost 6 bases and J lost 5; bases outside the gene matches: 1. This clone was seen more than once but under ten times. The sample contains more than one DNA sequence encoding this CDR3. Participant age was roughly 18 to 95 years, and participants resided in approximately 25 US areas.

The sample comprised PBMCs or T cells enriched from blood (not recorded which). V gene TRBV2 combines with J gene TRBJ1-1, with TRBD1 matching 9 bases. The sequence was collected from a man in his forties in a cohort exposed to, infected with or recovered from COVID-19 (not recorded which). This chain's CDR3 is CASRTGGTEAFF. The DNA for the CDR3 is TGTGCCAGCAGGACAGGGGGGACTGAAGCTTTCTTT.